One T cell receptor beta chain is described in this entry. Many counts were recorded for this clonotype. The clone's antigen remains unknown. No much larger clone is present one base from it, and per-base qualities are unavailable. These data come from a study of CD8 T cells in ankylosing spondylitis (dated by TCRdb to about 2017). Study-wide context: To find TCR variants linked to disease, the study profiled T cell receptor beta repertoires in ankylosing spondylitis patients and healthy donors. Peripheral blood samples were taken, and synovial fluid was additionally collected from ankylosing spondylitis patients. In total, the full study cohort was made up of 108 healthy donors and about two dozen ankylosing spondylitis patients. Overall results and qualifications from the work: The disease-linked clones were reported to be significantly enriched in matched synovial fluid samples from ankylosing spondylitis patients. A TCR beta motif of several highly homologous amino acid variants appeared characteristic of blood from ankylosing spondylitis patients. In peripheral blood, the disease-linked clones were found at relatively low frequencies and had a CD8+ phenotype. Some TCR beta motif variants had previously been reported in synovial fluid and blood of reactive arthritis patients, which suggested common disease-initiation mechanisms.

The sample was run on an Illumina HiSeq 2500. Quantitative 5'-RACE with molecular barcodes was used to prepare TCR beta libraries. The original methods were these. A new computational method based on a probabilistic model of VDJ rearrangement was used to identify disease-linked TCR variants. TCRdb applied fastp at Q25 and MiXCR to the public reads, then kept only in-frame beta chains. Here each entry gathers all rows of one CDR3 protein and keeps the most common genes and DNA. The V and J calls, along with clone size, are taken from TCRdb and not from the paper's own processing. This sample is represented by more than 300,000 distinct CDR3 sequences; around 10% of them were singletons. The ten largest make up 8% to 9.5% of the sample. The germline ends are 18 bases apart after V is trimmed by 7 bases and J by 5 bases. The CDR3 covers 13 residues, taking in both the cysteine and the phenylalanine. The entry retains the CDR3 DNA only, 39 bases that are in frame from base 1. Taken from the germline V gene, the CDR1 and CDR2 loops are SQVTM and ANQGSEA.

The sequence was collected from a female donor with ankylosing spondylitis or in good health (not recorded which). Recombination connected TRBV29-1 to TRBJ2-7; the D region possibly corresponds to TRBD2 (6 bases align). Sequenced: blood, either unsorted or a sorted T cell fraction (not recorded which). CDR3 region: CSASTGGVHEQYF. The DNA sequence is as follows: TGCAGCGCTTCCACCGGAGGGGTCCACGAGCAGTACTTC.